This note documents a single T cell receptor (beta chain) sequence. The antigen it binds to is not known. The record has no base qualities; no much larger clone is one base away. Sequences SNHLY (CDR1) and FYNNEI (CDR2) are obtained from the germline V gene. CDR3 length: 15 amino acids, cysteine to phenylalanine. Of the read, only the CDR3 DNA is kept; its 45 bases are in frame from base 1. V and J are trimmed by 4 bases and 4 bases, and the gene matches miss 5 bases of the junction. The data were taken from a study of cytotoxic CD8 clonotypes in ibrutinib-treated CLL (TCRdb year 2021). Regarding the study in general: The cohort was composed of about a dozen relapsed/refractory and around 15 treatment-naive patients; IGHV unmutated status was identified in 17 patients. Partial responses were observed in some 24 patients and complete responses in 2; after a median follow-up of 68 months, remission was maintained in 15 or so patients and progression was observed in approximately 12. Response samples were obtained after a median of around eleven months of treatment, with a range of roughly 6 to 40 months. On average, each sample had approximately 250,000 productive templates and 100,000 or so productive rearrangements. Of the approximately 86 participants in the trial, about two dozen had longitudinal samples available. Cryopreserved peripheral blood mononuclear cells were collected at three points: before therapy, at response, and at either sustained remission or disease progression. Patients were still on ibrutinib when every remission and progressive disease sample was collected. What the research found in general, with its limitations: Sampling times were not matched between patients in sustained remission and patients whose disease was progressing, and lymph node repertoires were not examined. An increase in clonality was observed at ibrutinib response, with clonality remaining stable during sustained remission and falling back toward baseline at progression. Public clonotypes were rare and either shrank or stayed stable during treatment, and the rise in clonality at ibrutinib response reflected expansion of private clonotypes. At baseline, clonality was higher than in age-matched healthy donors and showed a strong correlation with circulating CD8+ T-cell counts.

In the paper's terms, the time point label means: about eleven months on ibrutinib. For TCR beta library preparation, 1.5 to 2 micrograms of genomic DNA were extracted from the cryopreserved PBMCs. Longitudinal blood samples from CLL patients on ibrutinib monotherapy underwent high-throughput TCR beta sequencing. The patients took part in an open-label, single-center phase 2 trial of ibrutinib monotherapy. The goal of deep resolution MiSeq sequencing was a depth between 1 in 1 million and 1 in 200,000 T cells, and coverage averaged 10x per clonotype. TCR beta libraries were generated with the immunoSEQ hsTCRB Kit. The original methods were these. ImmunoSEQ Data Assistant and ImmunoSEQ Analyzer were used for data analysis, and V, D and J genes were assigned according to IMGT definitions. Clonality, which ranges from 0 to 1, was calculated as one minus the normalized Shannon entropy of productive rearrangement frequencies. Public clonotype analysis was restricted to overrepresented clonotypes comprising at least 0.05% of each patient's repertoire. Approximately 13 age-matched healthy donor repertoires from immuneACCESS served as clonality controls. TCRdb carries this immuneACCESS record with in-frame sequences only. Its versions omit some clonotypes, under half of them owing to an unresolved V gene in the studies checked, with the rest unexplained. From that table come the V and J calls and clone size; the DNA was used to work out D and trimming. This sample comprises about 49,000 clones, approximately 50% of them detected only once. The top ten clones comprise roughly 33% of the sample.

The receptor was isolated from a human donor with chronic lymphocytic leukemia. The sequenced sample was PBMCs, obtained after 12 months of ibrutinib treatment. Recombination linked TRBV2 to TRBJ2-7, with TRBD1 identical over 12 junction bases. In nucleotide form, the sequence is TGTGCCAGCAGTGGGGGGACAGGGGGCCTTTACGAGCAGTACTTC. This sequence encodes CASSGGTGGLYEQYF.